Listed here are 27 T cell receptor beta chains from one sample, sequenced in a study of cytomegalovirus exposure and HLA in healthy donors. This table comes from immunoSEQ multiplex PCR, and its TCRdb copy is limited to in-frame clones, with some not included. The data contain 150,000 to 200,000 clones, approximately 87% of them singletons. The source material was PBMCs. These receptors were collected from a woman in her 30s in good health and CMV-seronegative.

The chain links TRBV7-2 to TRBJ2-3; TRBD2 is a possible D gene (6 bases). This CDR3 is 16 amino acids long. Deletions cut 5 bases from V and 3 bases from J, with 18 bases between. From germline, CDR1 is SGHTA and CDR2 FQGNSA. The CDR3: CASSLSALRGTDTQYF. CDR3 bases: TGTGCCAGCAGCCTAAGTGCCCTACGGGGGACAGATACGCAGTATTTT.

This chain links TRBV15 with TRBJ1-4; 11 nucleotides match TRBD1. Per the germline V gene, CDR1 is LNHNV and CDR2 is YYDKDF (reference sequence). J lost 0 bases, V lost 5 bases, and 11 bases had no gene match. This CDR3 comprises 19 residues. Here the CDR3 reads CATSANYGTGGPTNEKLFF. The CDR3 bases are TGTGCCACCAGCGCCAACTACGGGACAGGGGGGCCAACTAATGAAAAACTGTTTTTT.

The V and J genes are TRBV10-3 and TRBJ2-3; 7 bases agree with TRBD2. V was clipped by 5 bases and J by 5 bases; unmatched bases: 4. Per germline, CDR1 ENHRY and CDR2 SYGVKD. The CDR3 totals 13 residues. The CDR3 loop reads CAISRGVLDTQYF. The CDR3 DNA reads as TGTGCCATCAGTCGGGGGGTATTAGATACGCAGTATTTT.

The chain recombines TRBV27 with TRBJ2-7; 7 nucleotides line up with TRBD1. Trimming cost V 5 bases and J 2 bases; bases outside gene matches: 6. Germline V CDR1 and CDR2: MNHEY, SMNVEV (reference sequence). The length of the CDR3 is 14 residues. Here the CDR3 DNA reads TGTGCCAGCAGTGCCAAGACAGGGACCTACGAGCAGTACTTC. Its translation: CASSAKTGTYEQYF.

This clone is deemed medium-sized. The chain is built from TRBV28 and TRBJ2-5, with TRBD2 identical over 7 bases. The CDR3 extends over 16 amino acids. V was clipped by 3 bases and J by 1 base; unmatched bases: 8. Looked up from germline, CDR1 is MDHEN and CDR2 is SYDVKM. The CDR3 is CASSFTPGGSQETQYF. In nucleotides, the CDR3 is TGTGCCAGCAGTTTTACCCCTGGCGGGAGCCAAGAGACCCAGTACTTC. Based on the CDR3 plus reference TRBV28 and TRBJ2-5, the full variable domain is DVKVTQSSRYLVKRTGEKVFLECVQDMDHENMFWYRQDPGLGLRLIYFSYDVKMKEKGDIPEGYSVSREKKERFSLILESASTNQTSMYLCASSFTPGGSQETQYFGPGTRLLVL.

The chain is built from TRBV5-1 and TRBJ2-5, with TRBD2 matching over 9 bases. Germline CDR1 is SGHRS and CDR2 is YFSETQ. The V gene end was trimmed by 4 bases and the J gene end by 4 bases; junction bases not matched to a gene: 8. This CDR3 has 15 residues. The CDR3 DNA reads TGCGCCAGCAGCGAGGGACTAGCAGTTTCAGAGACCCAGTACTTC. Translated: CASSEGLAVSETQYF.

A few counts support this clone. The chain has TRBV6-5 and TRBJ1-3, with TRBD1 as a possible D gene (6 bases). There are 13 residues in the CDR3. CDR1 and CDR2 from the germline V gene are MNHEY and SVGAGI. V dropped 11 bases and J dropped 2 bases, with 13 bases sitting between them. CDR3 loop: CAVRHRAGNTIYF. The CDR3 coding sequence is TGTGCCGTTCGCCACAGGGCTGGAAACACCATATATTTT.

V and J are TRBV9 and TRBJ1-4; D is undetermined. V was pared by 3 bases and J by 12 bases, with 12 bases between. CDR1 SGDLS and CDR2 YYNGEE come from the germline V gene. This CDR3 has 12 residues. This CDR3 is CASSASGAELFF. As DNA, the CDR3 is TGTGCCAGCAGCGCCTCCGGTGCGGAACTGTTTTTT.

V and J are TRBV7-4 and TRBJ2-5; tentative D call: TRBD1 (6 bases). The V gene lost 8 bases and the J gene lost 1 base, with 14 bases spanning the gap. The CDR3 runs to 14 residues. The V gene's germline CDR1 is SGHVT and CDR2 SQSDAQ. CDR3 region: CASGPEDSQETQYF. In DNA form, the CDR3 reads TGTGCCAGCGGCCCAGAGGACAGCCAAGAGACCCAGTACTTC.

This rearrangement joins TRBV11-2 to TRBJ2-2; perhaps D is TRBD1 or TRBD2 (5 bases each). The V gene's germline CDR1 is SGHAT and CDR2 FQNNGV. This CDR3 region has 14 residues. Deletions cut 2 bases from V and 6 bases from J, with 10 bases between. The CDR3 bases are TGTGCCAGCAGCTTAAAGAGGGGTCCCGGGGAGCTGTTTTTT. This gives the protein CASSLKRGPGELFF.

This rearrangement joins TRBV4-2 to TRBJ2-1; no definite D call. Trimming stripped 2 bases from V and 0 bases from J, with 11 bases between. Germline V gene data show CDR1 as LGHNA and CDR2 as YNFKEQ. CDR3 size: 16 residues. This CDR3 reads CASSQIGSSSYNEQFF. The CDR3 DNA reads as TGTGCCAGCAGCCAAATTGGGTCCAGCTCCTACAATGAGCAGTTCTTC.

V is TRBV5-1 and J is TRBJ2-2; 8 positions match TRBD1. The CDR3 runs to 15 residues. The V gene end was trimmed by 3 bases and the J gene end by 5 bases; junction bases not matched to a gene: 6. The germline CDR1 and CDR2 sequences are SGHRS and YFSETQ. In nucleotides, the CDR3 is TGCGCCAGCAGCTGGCCGGGACAGGCGACCGGGGAGCTGTTTTTT. This encodes CASSWPGQATGELFF.

The rearrangement uses TRBV5-1 and TRBJ2-1; 12 bases fit TRBD2. With V trimmed by 8 bases and J by 8 bases, 8 bases remained unmatched. The CDR3 contains 14 residues. Germline-derived CDR1 and CDR2 are SGHRS and YFSETQ. This CDR3 is CASLAGGPIHEQFF. The CDR3 coding sequence is TGCGCCAGTCTAGCGGGGGGGCCTATCCATGAGCAGTTCTTC.

The chain is built from TRBV7-8 and TRBJ1-2, with 8 bases identical to TRBD1. Germline loops: CDR1 SGHVS, CDR2 FQNEAQ. V gave up 3 bases and J gave up 0 bases; unmatched junction bases: 12. The CDR3 is 18 amino acids. The CDR3 DNA is TGTGCCAGCAGCTTCCTGACAGGGGCTCCCTTAGCTAACTATGGCTACACCTTC. Translated, it gives CASSFLTGAPLANYGYTF.

The chain uses TRBV19 and TRBJ2-2, with D perhaps TRBD2 (6 bases). The CDR3 extends over 14 amino acids. Trimming left V 3 bases short and J 8 bases short, with 13 bases between. Looked up from germline, CDR1 is LNHDA and CDR2 is SQIVND (reference sequence). The CDR3 DNA is TGTGCCAGTAGTATGGCCCTGGGGACTGGGGAGCTGTTTTTT. Its translation: CASSMALGTGELFF.

The chain couples TRBV15 to TRBJ1-1; D gene ambiguous. V was cut by 1 base and J by 1 base, with 7 bases left in between. The CDR3 runs to 14 residues. Germline V gene lookup returns CDR1 LNHNV and CDR2 YYDKDF (reference sequence). CDR3 nucleotides: TGTGCCACCAGCAGAGGCCAGAGGAACACTGAAGCTTTCTTT. Amino acid sequence: CATSRGQRNTEAFF. The complete variable domain, with remaining parts taken from reference TRBV15 and TRBJ1-1, reads DAMVIQNPRYQVTQFGKPVTLSCSQTLNHNVMYWYQQKSSQAPKLLFHYYDKDFNNEADTPDNFQSRRPNTSFCFLDIRSPGLGDTAMYLCATSRGQRNTEAFFGQGTRLTVV.

The rearrangement uses TRBV7-9 and TRBJ2-2; no firm D call. This CDR3 contains 14 residues. Trimming cost V 2 bases and J 5 bases, with 9 bases left between them. The germline CDR1 and CDR2 sequences are SEHNR and FQNEAQ (reference sequence). In DNA, the CDR3 is TGTGCCAGCAGCTTAATGGGGTCTACCGGGGAGCTGTTTTTT. It translates to CASSLMGSTGELFF.

This clone was recorded once. V and J are TRBV7-2 and TRBJ1-1, with unresolved D. Germline CDR1 SGHTA, CDR2 FQGNSA. V lost 2 bases to trimming and J lost 5 bases, with 12 bases between them. The CDR3 spans 14 residues. Here the CDR3 DNA reads TGTGCCAGCAGCTTATTAAGTCGTGGGACTGAAGCTTTCTTT. Translating gives CASSLLSRGTEAFF.

This clone was seen just once. This sequence joins TRBV27 and TRBJ2-3; possibly TRBD1 for D (6 bases). The V and J ends lost 1 base and 0 bases respectively, with 11 bases between them. The CDR3 consists of 16 residues. Germline V gives CDR1 MNHEY, CDR2 SMNVEV (reference sequence). The DNA for the CDR3 is TGTGCCAGCAGTTTATATTCAGGGGCTAGCACAGATACGCAGTATTTT. The encoded protein is CASSLYSGASTDTQYF.

The chain uses TRBV19 and TRBJ1-2; D may be TRBD1 (6 bases). Germline CDR1 LNHDA, CDR2 SQIVND (reference sequence). Trimming removed 4 bases at V and 10 bases at J, with 10 bases between. The CDR3 covers 11 residues. Here the CDR3 DNA reads TGTGCCAGTAGTACAAAGGGGGACTACACCTTC. Translation: CASSTKGDYTF.

The chain uses TRBV11-2 and TRBJ2-3; 11 bases fit TRBD2. The J segment lost 4 bases and the V segment lost 5 bases, leaving 14 bases of the junction unmatched. CDR3 length: 18 amino acids. Germline V gives CDR1 SGHAT, CDR2 FQNNGV. CDR3 coding DNA: TGTGCCAGCAGCCAACGTTTTTTAGCGGGAGGGCCGCCAGATACGCAGTATTTT. Its protein is CASSQRFLAGGPPDTQYF. The full variable domain, rest sourced from reference TRBV11-2 and TRBJ2-3, is EAGVAQSPRYKIIEKRQSVAFWCNPISGHATLYWYQQILGQGPKLLIQFQNNGVVDDSQLPKDRFSAERLKGVDSTLKIQPAKLEDSAVYLCASSQRFLAGGPPDTQYFGPGTRLTVL.

The chain has TRBV6-5 and TRBJ2-1; no firm D call. Germline CDR1 is MNHEY and CDR2 is SVGAGI. The CDR3 is 11 amino acids. The V end lost 0 bases, the J end lost 6 bases, and 0 bases lay between the germline ends. CDR3 loop: CASSYSNEQFF. The CDR3 DNA sequence: TGTGCCAGCAGTTACTCCAATGAGCAGTTCTTC.

This clone was picked up one time. The chain carries TRBV15 and TRBJ2-7; D might be TRBD2 (6 bases). Per the germline V gene, CDR1 is LNHNV and CDR2 is YYDKDF (reference sequence). The CDR3 has 15 residues. V was pared by 0 bases and J by 7 bases, with 16 bases between. CDR3 DNA: TGTGCCACCAGCAGAGATCGGGGGACGGCGGGGGAGCAGTACTTC. Its protein product is CATSRDRGTAGEQYF.

J is TRBJ1-2 and V is TRBV18; D is perhaps TRBD1 (5 bases). V gave up 3 bases and J gave up 2 bases, with 7 bases separating them. The CDR3 extends over 13 amino acids. Looked up from germline, CDR1 is KGHSH and CDR2 is LQKENI. The CDR3 bases are TGTGCCAGCTCACCGGACAAAAACTATGGCTACACCTTC. Encoded protein: CASSPDKNYGYTF.

The rearrangement uses TRBV7-7 and TRBJ2-5; 9 bases align to TRBD2. From germline, CDR1 is SSHAT and CDR2 FNYEAQ (reference sequence). V shed 5 bases and J 2 bases; nucleotides not matched to a gene: 6. The CDR3 consists of 15 residues. The CDR3 here is CASSLGLARQETQYF. CDR3 nucleotide sequence: TGTGCCAGCAGCCTCGGACTAGCGCGTCAAGAGACCCAGTACTTC.

For the CDR3, the DNA is TGTGCCAGCAGATACAGGGGGCGGCTCCTGAACACTGAAGCTTTCTTT. Translated, it gives CASRYRGRLLNTEAFF. V gene TRBV6-5 combines with J gene TRBJ1-1; 9 nucleotides agree with TRBD1. J lost 0 bases, V lost 6 bases, and 8 bases had no gene match. This CDR3 has 16 residues. CDR1 and CDR2 from the germline V gene are MNHEY and SVGAGI.

The chain links TRBV30 to TRBJ1-4; D unresolved. This CDR3 region has 13 residues. Germline V lookup: CDR1 GTSNPN, CDR2 SVGIG (reference sequence). V was clipped by 3 bases and J by 7 bases, with 12 bases between them. The CDR3 nucleotides are TGTGCCTGGAGCACGTTCCGGGGTGAAAAACTGTTTTTT. Protein sequence: CAWSTFRGEKLFF.